The T cell receptor (beta chain) under discussion was sequenced for a study of human CD8 memory T cell subsets. This CDR3 comprises 15 residues. Germline CDR1 is MGHRA and CDR2 is YSYEKL. Generation of TCR beta libraries used UMI-labeled 5' RACE. One entry per CDR3 protein, without DNA, is what TCRdb gives after re-calling the 5' RACE reads. The listing contains fewer than 8,000 distinct CDR3 sequences. This chain uses TRBV4-1 with TRBJ2-7; TCRdb selects TRBD2, and the lack of DNA leaves this call unchecked. The specimen was CD8+ T cells from PBMCs. The sequence was obtained from a human donor in good health. CDR3 sequence: CASSLSGGNLYEQYF.